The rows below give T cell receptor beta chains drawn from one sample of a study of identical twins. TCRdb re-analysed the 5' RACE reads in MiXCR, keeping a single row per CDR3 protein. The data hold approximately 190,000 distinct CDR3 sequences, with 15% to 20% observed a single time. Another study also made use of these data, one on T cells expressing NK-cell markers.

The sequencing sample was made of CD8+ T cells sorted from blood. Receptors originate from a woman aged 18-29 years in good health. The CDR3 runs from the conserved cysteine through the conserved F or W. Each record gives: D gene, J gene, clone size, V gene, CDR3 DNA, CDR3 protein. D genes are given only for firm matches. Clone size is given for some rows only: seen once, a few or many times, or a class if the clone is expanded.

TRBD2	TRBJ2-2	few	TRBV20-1	TGCGGGGGGAGGGACGGGAACACCGGGGAGCTGTTTTTT	CGGRDGNTGELFF
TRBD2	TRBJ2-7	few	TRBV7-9	TGTGCCAGCAGCTTATTGGTGGGAGGGAGCTACGAGCAGTACTTC	CASSLLVGGSYEQYF
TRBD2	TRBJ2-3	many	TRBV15	TGTGCCACCAGCAGAGAGCGGGGGGGCACAGATACGCAGTATTTT	CATSRERGGTDTQYF
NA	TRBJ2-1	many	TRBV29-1	TGCAGCGTTGTGGGCGGTGCTAATGAGCAGTTCTTC	CSVVGGANEQFF
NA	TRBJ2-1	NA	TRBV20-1	TGCAGTGCTAGAGATCTGGTTGCTAGCTCAAATGAGCAGTTCTTC	CSARDLVASSNEQFF
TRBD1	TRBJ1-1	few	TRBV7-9	TGTGCCAGCAGCTTAGGGACAGGGTGGGACACTGAAGCTTTCTTT	CASSLGTGWDTEAFF
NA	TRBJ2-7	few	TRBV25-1	TGTGCCAGCAGTGTTCTTTACGAGCAGTACTTC	CASSVLYEQYF
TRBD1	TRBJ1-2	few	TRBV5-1	TGCGCCAGCAGCTGGACAGGGTCCGCCAACTATGGCTACACCTTC	CASSWTGSANYGYTF
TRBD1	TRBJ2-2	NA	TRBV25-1	TGTGCGACCAGACAGGGGGCAACCGGGGAGCTGTTTTTT	CATRQGATGELFF
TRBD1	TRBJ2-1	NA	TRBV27	TGTGCCAGCAGTTTATCGACAGGGGCAAGGTACAATGAGCAGTTCTTC	CASSLSTGARYNEQFF
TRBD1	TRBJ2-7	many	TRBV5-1	TGTGCCAGCAGCTTAAGGGACAGCTCCTACGAGCAGTACTTC	CASSLRDSSYEQYF
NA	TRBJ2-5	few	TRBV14	TGTGCCAGCAGCCAACCCCAAGAGACCCAGTACTTC	CASSQPQETQYF
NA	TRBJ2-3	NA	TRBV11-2	TGTGCCAGCAGCTTAATTAGGATAGCGGTAGATAGCACAGATACGCAGTATTTT	CASSLIRIAVDSTDTQYF
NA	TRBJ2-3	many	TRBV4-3	TGCGCCAGCAGCTCCCAAGGCCCCGGAGATACGCAGTATTTT	CASSSQGPGDTQYF
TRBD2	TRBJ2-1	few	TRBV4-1	TGCGCCAGCAGCCGAGACCCCAGAGGAGCGGGGGGGTACAATGAGCAGTTCTTC	CASSRDPRGAGGYNEQFF
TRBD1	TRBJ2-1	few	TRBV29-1	TGCAGCGTTGTCGGACAGGACCGCTCCTACAATGAGCAGTTCTTC	CSVVGQDRSYNEQFF
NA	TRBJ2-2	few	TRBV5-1	TGCGCCAGCAGCCTCGCTGCAGGGCTGCACCGGGAGCTGTTTTTT	CASSLAAGLHRELFF
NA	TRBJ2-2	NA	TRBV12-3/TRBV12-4	TGTGCCAGCTGGATGGAGTCCGGGGAGCTGTTTTTT	CASWMESGELFF
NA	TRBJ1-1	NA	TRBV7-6	TGTGCCAGCAGCTTAGGAACGACGACTGAAGCTTTCTTT	CASSLGTTTEAFF
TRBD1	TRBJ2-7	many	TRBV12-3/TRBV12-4	TGTGCCAGCAGCCCGGGACAGAACTACGAGCAGTACTTC	CASSPGQNYEQYF
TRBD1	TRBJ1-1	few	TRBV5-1	TGCGCCAGCAGCTTGGGTGGGACAGTGAACACTGAAGCTTTCTTT	CASSLGGTVNTEAFF
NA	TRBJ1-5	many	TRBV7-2	TGTGCCAGCAGCTTAGCGGCGGGGAGACTTAGCAATCAGCCCCAGCATTTT	CASSLAAGRLSNQPQHF
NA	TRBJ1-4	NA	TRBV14	TGTGCCAGCAGCCAATTCTACGAGGGGAGAGAACGGGAAAAACTGTTTTTT	CASSQFYEGREREKLFF
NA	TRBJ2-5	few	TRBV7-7	TGTGCCAGCAGCTTGAGCTTGGCGTTAGGAGAGACCCAGTACTTC	CASSLSLALGETQYF
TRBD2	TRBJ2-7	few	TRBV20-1	TGCAGTGCTAGTTCCCGGGAGGGTTACGAGCAGTACTTC	CSASSREGYEQYF
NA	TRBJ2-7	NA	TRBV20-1	TGCAGTGCCCAGATGGGGCCGGGCGGCGAGCAGTACTTC	CSAQMGPGGEQYF
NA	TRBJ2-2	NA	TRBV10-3	TGTGCCATCAGTGAGTTAGGAGCCGGGGAGCTGTTTTTT	CAISELGAGELFF
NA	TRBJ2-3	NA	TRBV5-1	TGCGCCAGCAGCTTGGGCCAGCGCACAGATACGCAGTATTTT	CASSLGQRTDTQYF
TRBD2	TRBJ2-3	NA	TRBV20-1	TGCAGTGCTCCACGGACTAGCGCCACAGATACGCAGTATTTT	CSAPRTSATDTQYF
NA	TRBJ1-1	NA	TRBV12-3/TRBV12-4	TGTGCCAGCAGTCTCGGGGCCTTTGAAGCTTTCTTT	CASSLGAFEAFF
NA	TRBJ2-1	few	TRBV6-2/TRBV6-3	TGTGCCAGCAGCATAGCAGTCACCCTGTACAATGAGCAGTTCTTC	CASSIAVTLYNEQFF
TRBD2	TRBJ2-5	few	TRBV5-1	TGCGCCAGCAGCCTAACTAGCGGGAGTGGAGAGACCCAGTACTTC	CASSLTSGSGETQYF
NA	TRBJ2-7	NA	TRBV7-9	TGTGCCAGCAGCTTAGAGGAAGGTGAGGGATACGAGCAGTACTTC	CASSLEEGEGYEQYF
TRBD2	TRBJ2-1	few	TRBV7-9	TGTGCCAGCAGCCTTAGGACTAGCGGGATAGTTGATGAGCAGTTCTTC	CASSLRTSGIVDEQFF
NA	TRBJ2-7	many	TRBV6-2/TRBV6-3	TGTGCCAGCAGCCGTCCGGGACTCCTACTGCACATCAGCTCCTACGAGCAGTACTTC	CASSRPGLLLHISSYEQYF
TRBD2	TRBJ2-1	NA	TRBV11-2	TGTGCCAGCAGCGATGGGACTAGCGGTTACAATGAGCAGTTCTTC	CASSDGTSGYNEQFF
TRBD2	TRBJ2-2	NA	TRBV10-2	TGCGCCAGCAGTGGTTTTAGCGGGAGGTCAAACACCGGGGAGCTGTTTTTT	CASSGFSGRSNTGELFF
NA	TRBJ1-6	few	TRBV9	TGTGCCAGCAGCGTAGGGGGTTCACCCCTCCACTTT	CASSVGGSPLHF
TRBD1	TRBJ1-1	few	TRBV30	TGTGCCTGGAAGCAGGGGGTGGGGATGAACACTGAAGCTTTCTTT	CAWKQGVGMNTEAFF
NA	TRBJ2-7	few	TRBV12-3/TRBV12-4	TGTGCCAGCAGTTTTAGGGGGGGCAGAATTCCCTACGAGCAGTACTTC	CASSFRGGRIPYEQYF